The 8 T cell receptor beta chains below were found in one sample sequenced in a study of immune cell composition in non-small cell lung cancer. TCRdb's table, derived via immunoSEQ multiplex PCR, lists solely in-frame clones and lacks some. The table shows some 2,000 clones, with under 85% occurring only once. The specimen was lung tumor tissue. These receptors originate from a human donor with non-small cell lung cancer.

The rearrangement uses TRBV29-1 and TRBJ2-3, with D perhaps TRBD2 (5 bases). Between the trimmed V and J ends, which lost 3 bases and 0 bases, there was a span of 10 bases. This CDR3 has 14 residues. Germline V gene sequence: CDR1 SQVTM, CDR2 ANQGSEA. CDR3 sequence (DNA): TGCAGCGTTGAGGAGCGGAAAAGCACAGATACGCAGTATTTT. It codes for CSVEERKSTDTQYF.

This rearrangement joins TRBV10-2 to TRBJ1-1, with a possible D match to TRBD1 (5 bases). This CDR3 has 13 amino acids. Germline V CDR1 and CDR2: WSHSY, SAAADI. The V end lost 9 bases, the J end lost 2 bases, and 13 bases lay between the germline ends. CDR3 in DNA: TGCGCCAGTGACACCGGGGGAAACACTGAAGCTTTCTTT. It encodes CASDTGGNTEAFF.

V is TRBV11-1 and J is TRBJ2-1; 9 bases agree with TRBD1. This CDR3 is built from 16 residues. Germline V gene lookup returns CDR1 SGHAT and CDR2 FQDESV (reference sequence). With 4 bases clipped from V and 7 bases from J, the junction kept 11 bases outside the gene matches. The CDR3 DNA reads TGTGCCAGCAGCTCCGGAGTGGACAGGGGTAGGAATGAGCAGTTCTTC. Translating gives CASSSGVDRGRNEQFF.

The rearrangement joins TRBV11-3 to TRBJ2-3; tentatively, D is TRBD2 (6 bases). The V end lost 5 bases, the J end lost 6 bases, and 21 bases lay between the germline ends. The CDR3 consists of 16 residues. CDR1 is SGHNT and CDR2 is YENEEA in the germline V gene. CDR3 coding DNA: TGTGCCAGCAGCGTCCCCCTTATTGGCGGGGCGGATACGCAGTATTTT. Protein: CASSVPLIGGADTQYF.

This chain joins TRBV4-1 and TRBJ1-2; 10 bases line up with TRBD1. The CDR3 runs 15 residues. V dropped 1 base and J dropped 4; count of bases not matched to a gene: 3. The germline V gene encodes CDR1 MGHRA and CDR2 YSYEKL. CDR3 sequence: CASSQGDRGVYGYTF. CDR3 DNA: TGCGCCAGCAGCCAAGGGGACAGGGGCGTCTATGGCTACACCTTC.

This clone appeared once. The V call is TRBV4-2, the J call TRBJ2-1, with TRBD2 matching over 9 bases. With V trimmed by 4 bases and J by 6 bases, 7 bases remained unmatched. In germline, CDR1 is LGHNA, CDR2 YNFKEQ. The CDR3 is made up of 15 amino acids. The CDR3 region is CASSPAGGLLNEQFF. CDR3 DNA: TGTGCCAGCAGCCCGGCGGGGGGGCTTCTCAATGAGCAGTTCTTC.

The chain has TRBV5-5 and TRBJ1-5; a possible D gene is TRBD1 (6 bases). Germline V CDR1 and CDR2: SGHKS, YYEKEE (reference sequence). The V end was cut by 4 bases, the J end by 6 bases, with 14 bases between. The CDR3 has 14 amino acids. CDR3 amino acids: CASSQGGISQPQHF. The DNA for the CDR3 is TGTGCCAGCAGCCAAGGGGGAATCAGTCAGCCCCAGCATTTT.

This clone has only a few counts. The V call is TRBV18, the J call TRBJ2-1, with D possibly TRBD2 on 6 matching bases. Trimming removed 6 bases at V and 5 bases at J, with 11 bases between. The V gene's germline CDR1 is KGHSH and CDR2 LQKENI. This CDR3 spans 13 amino acids. The CDR3 region has the DNA TGTGCCAGCTCGTCGGAGGGGCACAATGAGCAGTTCTTC. Translating it yields CASSSEGHNEQFF. The variable domain in full, completed from reference TRBV18 and TRBJ2-1, reads NAGVMQNPRHLVRRRGQEARLRCSPMKGHSHVYWYRQLPEEGLKFMVYLQKENIIDESGMPKERFSAEFPKEGPSILRIQQVVRGDSAAYFCASSSEGHNEQFFGPGTRLTVL.